The clone carrying this T cell receptor beta chain was seen a single time. Its antigen remains unknown. The junction had 4 bases not matched to a gene; V was cut back by 8 bases and J by 5 bases. The germline V gene has CDR1 MNHEY and CDR2 SVGAGI. This CDR3 spans 12 amino acids. This sample stems from a study of T cells in narcolepsy. General observations from the study: Some memory CD4+ repertoires had no autoreactive clone sequences. Comparing one patient's CSF and blood CD4+ clonotypes highlighted HCRT- and TRIB2-specific autoreactive clonotypes.

The repertoire was sequenced with immunoSEQ multiplex PCR; TCRdb's copy has only in-frame clones and lacks some. Of around 30,000 clones listed, roughly 87% were seen once; the top ten hold 2.6%. Source material: CD45RA- memory CD4+ T cells from PBMCs. The TCR was taken from a human donor with narcolepsy. The rearrangement links TRBV6-5 to TRBJ2-3; TRBD2 agrees at 7 bases. CDR3 residues: CASGTTEDTQYF. CDR3 nucleotide sequence: TGTGCCAGCGGGACTACTGAAGATACGCAGTATTTT.